This T cell receptor (beta chain) was profiled in a study of T cell repertoires in cytomegalovirus infection. Trimming shortened V by 0 bases and J by 9 bases, and 9 bases separated the two germline ends. CDR1 and CDR2 (germline): MNHEY, SVGEGT. CDR3 size: 14 residues. This clonotype was seen more than once but under ten times. Its antigen remains unidentified. Study-wide points: CMV-specific TCR beta clonotypes restricted by HLA-C were the ones dominating the ex vivo response.

From the reads, TCRdb called clonotypes with MiXCR, one entry per CDR3 protein. The sample contains about 69,000 distinct CDR3 sequences, around 30% of which appear only once. The receptor's source is a human donor in good health (CMV status not recorded). Some clones in this sample may be carry-over from other donors' samples. The sequenced sample was CD8+ T cells from cultured PBMCs, obtained from culture after CMV antigen stimulation. The gene calls are TRBV6-2 or TRBV6-3 and TRBJ1-6; no clear D. This CDR3 is CASSYSSASSPLHF. CDR3 nucleotide sequence: TGTGCCAGCAGTTACTCTTCAGCGAGTTCACCCCTCCACTTT.